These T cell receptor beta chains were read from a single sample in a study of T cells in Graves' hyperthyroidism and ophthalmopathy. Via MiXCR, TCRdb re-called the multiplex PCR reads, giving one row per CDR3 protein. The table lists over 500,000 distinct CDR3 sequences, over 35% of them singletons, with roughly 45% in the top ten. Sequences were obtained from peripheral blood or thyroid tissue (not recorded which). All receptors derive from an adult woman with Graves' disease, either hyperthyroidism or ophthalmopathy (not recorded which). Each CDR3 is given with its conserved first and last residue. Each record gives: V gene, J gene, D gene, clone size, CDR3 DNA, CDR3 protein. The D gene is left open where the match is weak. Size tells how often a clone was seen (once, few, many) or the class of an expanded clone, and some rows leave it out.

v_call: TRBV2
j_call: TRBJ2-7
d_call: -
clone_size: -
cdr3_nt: TGTGCCAGCAGTGTTCGCGGGGGCAGGGGGCTGAACGAGCAGTACTTC
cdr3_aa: CASSVRGGRGLNEQYF

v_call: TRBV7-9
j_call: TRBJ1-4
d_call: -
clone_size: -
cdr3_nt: TGTGCCAGCAGCCTACGACGACCCGAAGGGGAAAAACTGTTTTTT
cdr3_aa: CASSLRRPEGEKLFF

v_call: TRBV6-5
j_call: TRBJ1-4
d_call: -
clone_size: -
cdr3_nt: TGTGCCAGCAGCCAGAGACAGGCCAGGAGGGAAAAACTGTTTTTT
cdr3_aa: CASSQRQARREKLFF

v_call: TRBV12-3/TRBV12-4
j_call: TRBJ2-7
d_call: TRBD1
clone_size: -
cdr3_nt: TGTGCCAGCAGTGACTCGACAGGGGGCGAGCAGTACTTC
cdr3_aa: CASSDSTGGEQYF

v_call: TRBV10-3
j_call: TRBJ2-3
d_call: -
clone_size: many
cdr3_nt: TGTGCCATCAGAAGCCTACGGGCAGATACGCAGTATTTT
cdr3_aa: CAIRSLRADTQYF

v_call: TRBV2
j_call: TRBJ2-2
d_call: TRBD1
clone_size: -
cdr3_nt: TGTGCCAGCATGGACAGGGGGAACACCGGGGAGCTGTTTTTT
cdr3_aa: CASMDRGNTGELFF

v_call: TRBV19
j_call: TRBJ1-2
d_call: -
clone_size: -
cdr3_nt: TGTGCCAGTAGTATTTGGTCGACAGGCGATGGCTACACCTTC
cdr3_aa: CASSIWSTGDGYTF

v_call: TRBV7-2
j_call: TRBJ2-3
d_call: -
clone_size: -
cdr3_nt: TGTGCCAGTCGGAGGGAAGTTGGAGATACGCAGTATTTT
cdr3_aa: CASRREVGDTQYF

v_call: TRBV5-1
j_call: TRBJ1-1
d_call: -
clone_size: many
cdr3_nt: TGCGCCAGCAGCTTGAATACAGGCACTGAAGCTTTCTTT
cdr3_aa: CASSLNTGTEAFF

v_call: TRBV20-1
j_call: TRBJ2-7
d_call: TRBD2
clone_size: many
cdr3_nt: TGCAGTGCCATGACCCCTAGCGGCTACGAGCAGTACTTC
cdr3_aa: CSAMTPSGYEQYF

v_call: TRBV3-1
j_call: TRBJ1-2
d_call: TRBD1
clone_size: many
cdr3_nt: TGTGCCAGCAGCCAAGGGGACAGTGGCTACACCTTC
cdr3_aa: CASSQGDSGYTF

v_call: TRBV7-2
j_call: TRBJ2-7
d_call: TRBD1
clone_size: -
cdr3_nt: TGTGCCAGCAGTATAACCGGGACAGGGGGAGGAGCTCGGCAGTACTTC
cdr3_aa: CASSITGTGGGARQYF

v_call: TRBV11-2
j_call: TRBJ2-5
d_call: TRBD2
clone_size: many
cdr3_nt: TGTGCCAGCAGCTCGGGACTAGCAGGACGCGAGACCCAGTACTTC
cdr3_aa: CASSSGLAGRETQYF

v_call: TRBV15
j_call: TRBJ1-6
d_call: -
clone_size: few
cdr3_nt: TGTGCCACCGCCCAAAGGGATTTTAATTCACCCCTCCACTTT
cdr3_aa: CATAQRDFNSPLHF

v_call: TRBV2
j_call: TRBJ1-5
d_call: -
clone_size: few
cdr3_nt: TGTGCCAGCAGTGAAGTCCCGGGGGCTACGGATCAGCCCCAGCATTTT
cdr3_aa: CASSEVPGATDQPQHF

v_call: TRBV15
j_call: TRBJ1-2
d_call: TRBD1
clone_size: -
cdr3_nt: TGTGCCACCAGCAGAGGATCGGGACAGGGGGAGTATGGCTACACCTTC
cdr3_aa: CATSRGSGQGEYGYTF

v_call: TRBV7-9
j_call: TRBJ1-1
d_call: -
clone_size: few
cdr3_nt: TGTGCCAGTCAAACAACAGGGCCAAACACTGAAGCTTTCTTT
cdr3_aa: CASQTTGPNTEAFF

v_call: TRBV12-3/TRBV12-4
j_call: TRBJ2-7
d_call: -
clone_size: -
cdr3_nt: TGTGCCAGCAGGTGGGGCCAAACACCCTACGAGCAGTACTTC
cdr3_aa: CASRWGQTPYEQYF

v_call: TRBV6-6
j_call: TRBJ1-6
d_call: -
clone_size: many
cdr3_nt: TGTGCCAGCAGTTACTATGGGTTCGACTATAATTCACCCCTCCACTTT
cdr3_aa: CASSYYGFDYNSPLHF

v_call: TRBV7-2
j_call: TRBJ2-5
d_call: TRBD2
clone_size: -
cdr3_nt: TGTGCCAGCAGCTTAAGGGGGACTAGCGGGGGGGCAGAGACCCAGTACTTC
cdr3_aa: CASSLRGTSGGAETQYF

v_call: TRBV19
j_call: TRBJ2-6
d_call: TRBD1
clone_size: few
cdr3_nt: TGTGCCAGTAGTATAGCCGGACAGGCCGTCTCTGGGGCCAACGTCCTGACTTTC
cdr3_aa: CASSIAGQAVSGANVLTF

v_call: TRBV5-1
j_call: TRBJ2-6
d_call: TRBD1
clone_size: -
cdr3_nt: TGCGCCAGCAGCTTAAGGACAGGAACTTCCTCTGGGGCCAACGTCCTGACTTTC
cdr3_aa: CASSLRTGTSSGANVLTF

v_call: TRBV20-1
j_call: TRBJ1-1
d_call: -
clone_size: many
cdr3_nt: TGCAGTGCTGGGAGCACTGAAGCTTTCTTT
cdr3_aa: CSAGSTEAFF

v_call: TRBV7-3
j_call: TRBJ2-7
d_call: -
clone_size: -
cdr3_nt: TGTGCCAGCAGCATCCAGCGGGACAGGAACTACGAGCAGTACTTC
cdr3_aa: CASSIQRDRNYEQYF